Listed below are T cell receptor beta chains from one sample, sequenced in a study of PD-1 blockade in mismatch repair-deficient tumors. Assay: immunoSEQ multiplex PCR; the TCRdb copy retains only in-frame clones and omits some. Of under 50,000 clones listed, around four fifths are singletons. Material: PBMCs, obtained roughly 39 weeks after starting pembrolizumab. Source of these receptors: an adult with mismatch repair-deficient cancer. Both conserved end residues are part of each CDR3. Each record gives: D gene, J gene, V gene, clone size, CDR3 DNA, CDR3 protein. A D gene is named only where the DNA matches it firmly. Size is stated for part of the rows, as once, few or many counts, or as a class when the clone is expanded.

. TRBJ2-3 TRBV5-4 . TGTGCCAGCAGCCCTCAGGGCACAGATACGCAGTATTTT CASSPQGTDTQYF
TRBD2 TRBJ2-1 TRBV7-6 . TGTGCCAGCAGCTCATTAGCGGGAGTTTGGGCTGAGCAGTTCTTC CASSSLAGVWAEQFF
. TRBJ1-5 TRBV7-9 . TGTGCCAGCAGCTTAGTTTGGGCAGAAGATGAATGGCAGCCCCAGCATTTT CASSLVWAEDEWQPQHF
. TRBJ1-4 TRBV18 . TGTGCCAGCTCACGATCCACAGCCCTTAATGAAAAACTGTTTTTT CASSRSTALNEKLFF
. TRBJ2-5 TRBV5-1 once TGCGCCAGCAGCTTGGGGTCCGGGGTGGGGAACCAAGAGACCCAGTACTTC CASSLGSGVGNQETQYF
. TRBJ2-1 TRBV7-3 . TGTGCCAGCAGCTCACAGTTGGGTGAGCAGTTCTTC CASSSQLGEQFF
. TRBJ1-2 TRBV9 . TGTGCCAGCAGCCCCTCGGGAGGGAACTATGGCTACACCTTC CASSPSGGNYGYTF
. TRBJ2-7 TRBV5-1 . TGCGCCAGCAGCTTGCCCAACACCACGGACAGACGACCCTACGAGCAGTACTTC CASSLPNTTDRRPYEQYF
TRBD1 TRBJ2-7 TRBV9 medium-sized TGTGCCAGCAGCCAGGGGACAGGGTTCGACGAGCAGTACTTC CASSQGTGFDEQYF
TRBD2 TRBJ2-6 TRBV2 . TGTGCCAGCAGCTTGACTAGCGGGAGCTCTGGGGCCAACGTCCTGACTTTC CASSLTSGSSGANVLTF
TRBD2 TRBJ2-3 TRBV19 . TGTGCCAGTATTGATCGCGGGAGGGATGGCACAGATACGCAGTATTTT CASIDRGRDGTDTQYF
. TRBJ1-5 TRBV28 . TGTGCCAGCAGTCCCCTCCCCCAGCCCCAGCATTTT CASSPLPQPQHF
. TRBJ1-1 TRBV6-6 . TGTGCCAGCAGTTTCCCCGGGAGGGATGAAGCTTTCTTT CASSFPGRDEAFF
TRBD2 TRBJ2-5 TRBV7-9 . TGTGCCAGCAGCTCCGGACTAGCGGGACGCTCAGAGACCCAGTACTTC CASSSGLAGRSETQYF
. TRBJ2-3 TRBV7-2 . TGTGCCAGCAGCCGCCGAGAGGGTGATACGCAGTATTTT CASSRREGDTQYF
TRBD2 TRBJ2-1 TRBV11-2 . TGTGCCAGCAGCTCCGGACTAGCGGGACCCAATGAGCAGTTCTTC CASSSGLAGPNEQFF
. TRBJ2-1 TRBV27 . TGTGCCAGCAGCGTACTCGGACAAACCAACAATGAGCAGTTCTTC CASSVLGQTNNEQFF
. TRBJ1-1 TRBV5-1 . TGCGCCAGCAGCCCCGGCGGGGGGAGGAACACTGAAGCTTTCTTT CASSPGGGRNTEAFF
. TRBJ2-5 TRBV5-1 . TGCGCCAGCAGCTTGGGGCAGGAACAAGAGACCCAGTACTTC CASSLGQEQETQYF
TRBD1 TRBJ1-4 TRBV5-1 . TGCGCCAGCAGCTTGGAGGCAGGGGGTGCAGAAAAACTGTTTTTT CASSLEAGGAEKLFF
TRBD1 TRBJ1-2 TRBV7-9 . TGTGCCAGCAGCTTTGAGACAGGGGATGGCTACACCTTC CASSFETGDGYTF
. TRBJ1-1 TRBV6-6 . TGTGCCAGCAGCCCCGGGTTGAACACTGAAGCTTTCTTT CASSPGLNTEAFF
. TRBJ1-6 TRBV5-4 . TGTGCCAGCAGCGCAGAACACAGGGATTCACCCCTCCACTTT CASSAEHRDSPLHF
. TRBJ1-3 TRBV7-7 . TGTGCCAGCAGCTTAACGGCAGGATCTGGAAACACCATATATTTT CASSLTAGSGNTIYF
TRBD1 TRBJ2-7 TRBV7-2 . TGTGCCAGCAGCCGGAACCCCGGGACAGGGGCTGTGTACGAGCAGTACTTC CASSRNPGTGAVYEQYF
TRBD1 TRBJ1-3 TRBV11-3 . TGTGCCAGCAGCGCACAGGGGATCCCTGGAAACACCATATATTTT CASSAQGIPGNTIYF
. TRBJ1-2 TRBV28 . TGTGCGAGCGGCGGGGCTACTTTCTATGGCTACACCTTC CASGGATFYGYTF
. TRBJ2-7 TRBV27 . TGTGCCAGCAGCCGGGAAGCGGACTACGAGCAGTACTTC CASSREADYEQYF
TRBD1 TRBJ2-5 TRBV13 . TGTGCCAGCAGCTTAGGCCTACAGGGGGCTTTAGAGCAGTACTTC CASSLGLQGALEQYF
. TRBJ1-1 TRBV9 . TGTGCCAGCAGCGTAGAGCAGGGTGCCACTGAAGCTTTCTTT CASSVEQGATEAFF
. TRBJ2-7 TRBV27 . TGTGCCAGCAGTTTACAAGGACACCGCGAGCAGTACTTC CASSLQGHREQYF
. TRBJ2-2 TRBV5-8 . TGTGCCAGCAGCACGGGACATCTCCTAGTAACGAACACCGGGGAGCTGTTTTTT CASSTGHLLVTNTGELFF
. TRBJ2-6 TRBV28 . TGTGCCAGCAGTTTAATCACTGGGGCCAACGTCCTGACTTTC CASSLITGANVLTF
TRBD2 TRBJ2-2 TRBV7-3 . TGTGCCAGCACTTTTCGGGGCGGGAGAGGTACCGGGGAGCTGTTTTTT CASTFRGGRGTGELFF
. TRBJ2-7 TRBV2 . TGTGCCAGCAGTGAGCAGGGGTACGAGCAGTACTTC CASSEQGYEQYF
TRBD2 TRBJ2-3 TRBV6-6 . TGTGCCAGCAGTTTACGGACTAGCGATACGCAGTATTTT CASSLRTSDTQYF